A single sample is the source of the 30 T cell receptor beta chains below, sequenced in a study of cytomegalovirus exposure and HLA in healthy donors. PCR used 60 Vbeta primers and 13 Jbeta primers. Data came from immunoSEQ multiplex PCR; TCRdb stores just in-frame clones and leaves some out. The sample shows around 150,000 clones, 60% to 80% of them seen only once. The sample comprised PBMCs. These receptors all come from a woman in her twenties or thirties in good health and CMV-seronegative.

This chain's CDR3 is CASSYADRGYGYTF. In DNA form, the CDR3 reads TGTGCCAGCAGTTACGCCGACAGGGGATATGGCTACACCTTC. This chain connects TRBV6-5 to TRBJ1-2; 8 positions match TRBD1. V was clipped by 2 bases and J by 5 bases; unmatched bases: 4. CDR1 and CDR2 (germline): MNHEY, SVGAGI. The CDR3 contains 14 residues.

Here the CDR3 DNA reads TGTGCCTGGAGTTCGGACAGCTACGAGCAGTACTTC. Amino acids: CAWSSDSYEQYF. The rearrangement joins TRBV30 to TRBJ2-7; D is perhaps TRBD1 (6 bases). Germline assignment: CDR1 GTSNPN and CDR2 SVGIG (reference sequence). Trimming pared 2 bases from V and 3 bases from J, leaving 8 bases between. The CDR3 is 12 amino acids.

This clone showed up just a few times. This rearrangement joins TRBV10-3 to TRBJ1-2, with TRBD1 matching over 12 bases. Unmatched junction bases numbered 2, after V lost 4 bases and J lost 5 bases. The germline CDR1 and CDR2 sequences are ENHRY and SYGVKD. The CDR3 length is 14 residues. The CDR3 spells CAISGGQGAYGYTF. The CDR3, as DNA: TGTGCCATCAGTGGGGGACAGGGGGCATATGGCTACACCTTC.

The table lists this clone with a few counts. The rearrangement joins TRBV6-1 to TRBJ1-2; 7 bases line up with TRBD1. V was pared by 6 bases and J by 2 bases, with 9 bases of the junction left unmatched. The germline gives CDR1 MNHNS, CDR2 SASEGT. The CDR3 is 15 residues long. In DNA, the CDR3 is TGTGCCAGCAGCGCGCTGTCAGGGGGAAACTATGGCTACACCTTC. It translates to CASSALSGGNYGYTF.

This clone turned up a few times. The rearrangement joins TRBV6-1 to TRBJ2-2; a possible D gene is TRBD2 (6 bases). V lost 7 bases to trimming and J lost 0 bases, with 12 bases between them. The V gene's germline CDR1 is MNHNS and CDR2 SASEGT. The CDR3 runs to 15 residues. The CDR3, as DNA: TGTGCCAGCATCCCGGGACTCGCGAACACCGGGGAGCTGTTTTTT. Protein: CASIPGLANTGELFF.

The rearrangement links TRBV5-6 to TRBJ1-1; D is perhaps TRBD1 (5 bases). Germline-derived CDR1 and CDR2 are SGHDT and YYEEEE. V was pared by 0 bases and J by 1 base, with 10 bases between. The CDR3 length is 15 residues. The CDR3 reads CASSLGAQGNTEAFF. The CDR3 nucleotides are TGTGCCAGCAGCTTGGGGGCTCAGGGGAACACTGAAGCTTTCTTT.

This chain joins TRBV5-1 and TRBJ2-1; the match to TRBD1 covers 8 bases. The CDR3 has 15 amino acids. The V gene's germline CDR1 is SGHRS and CDR2 YFSETQ. Germline trimming cut 3 bases from V and 5 bases from J; bases unmatched to any gene: 7. CDR3 in amino acids: CASSSRQGLDNEQFF. The CDR3 bases are TGCGCCAGCAGCTCCAGACAGGGGCTCGACAATGAGCAGTTCTTC.

V and J are TRBV19 and TRBJ1-2, with D unclear. The V end was cut by 4 bases, the J end by 4 bases, with 10 bases between. Per the germline V gene, CDR1 is LNHDA and CDR2 is SQIVND (reference sequence). The CDR3 runs to 13 residues. The CDR3 is CASSTTGSYGYTF. The CDR3 DNA sequence: TGTGCCAGTAGTACGACCGGGAGCTATGGCTACACCTTC.

The chain uses TRBV11-2 and TRBJ1-1, with a weak D call TRBD1 (5 bases). CDR3 length: 16 residues. V lost 5 bases, J lost 1 base, and 17 bases lay in between. Germline V lookup: CDR1 SGHAT, CDR2 FQNNGV. The CDR3 loop is CASSHDRLGRNTEAFF. The DNA of the CDR3 is TGTGCCAGCAGCCACGACAGATTAGGAAGGAACACTGAAGCTTTCTTT.

The chain has TRBV7-2 and TRBJ1-1, with D possibly being TRBD1 (5 bases). The V end was cut by 4 bases, the J end by 1 base, with 7 bases between. Per the germline V gene, CDR1 is SGHTA and CDR2 is FQGNSA. CDR3 length: 13 amino acids. The chain's CDR3 is CASSSGQNTEAFF. The CDR3 DNA follows: TGTGCCAGCAGCTCCGGACAGAACACTGAAGCTTTCTTT.

V and J are TRBV6-6 and TRBJ2-7, with D possibly matching TRBD2 (5 bases). The CDR3 has 12 residues. Per germline, CDR1 MNHNY and CDR2 SVGAGI (reference sequence). V lost 7 bases and J 5 bases, leaving 12 bases between the germline ends. The CDR3 region has the DNA TGTGCCAGCACCCACGGGGAGCACGAGCAGTACTTC. Its protein is CASTHGEHEQYF.

A remark on this clone: The junction departs from germline at one end; a sequencing error may be responsible. The chain carries TRBV7-7 and TRBJ2-7; 7 bases match TRBD1. Germline V lookup: CDR1 SSHAT, CDR2 FNYEAQ (reference sequence). CDR3 length: 13 amino acids. The DNA for the CDR3 is TGTGCTAGCAGCTTCAGACAGGGCGACGAGCAGTACTTC. It specifies CASSFRQGDEQYF.

This clone was recorded a few times. This rearrangement joins TRBV5-1 to TRBJ2-3; D is undetermined. V dropped 3 bases and J dropped 8 bases, with 13 bases sitting between them. Germline V lookup: CDR1 SGHRS, CDR2 YFSETQ. The CDR3 covers 13 residues. The CDR3 coding sequence is TGCGCCAGCAGCTCGGTAGCTTTTTCTACGCAGTATTTT. Translation: CASSSVAFSTQYF.

This clone was seen once. The chain joins TRBV5-1 to TRBJ2-3, with 11 bases that match TRBD2. The CDR3 sequence is 16 residues long. The V gene's germline CDR1 is SGHRS and CDR2 YFSETQ. The trim removed 4 bases at V and 0 bases at J, leaving 4 bases unmatched. The CDR3 protein is CASSPTSGTSTDTQYF. The CDR3 region has the DNA TGCGCCAGCAGCCCGACTAGCGGGACGAGCACAGATACGCAGTATTTT.

This clone was seen only a few times. J is TRBJ2-5 and V is TRBV6-1; the match to TRBD1 covers 9 bases. CDR3 size: 15 residues. Per germline, CDR1 MNHNS and CDR2 SASEGT. J was trimmed by 2 bases and V by 3 bases; bases with no gene match: 4. DNA of the CDR3: TGTGCCAGCAGTGATCTGGGACAGGGTCAAGAGACCCAGTACTTC. Its translation: CASSDLGQGQETQYF.

The chain couples TRBV11-2 to TRBJ2-2, with 8 bases matching TRBD2. Looked up from germline, CDR1 is SGHAT and CDR2 is FQNNGV. V lost 2 bases and J lost 9; bases outside the gene matches: 8. The CDR3 is made up of 15 amino acids. CDR3 region: CASSLTGGRNRELFF. Here the CDR3 DNA reads TGTGCCAGCAGCTTAACGGGGGGGCGTAACAGGGAGCTGTTTTTT. The full variable domain, rest sourced from reference TRBV11-2 and TRBJ2-2, is EAGVAQSPRYKIIEKRQSVAFWCNPISGHATLYWYQQILGQGPKLLIQFQNNGVVDDSQLPKDRFSAERLKGVDSTLKIQPAKLEDSAVYLCASSLTGGRNRELFFGEGSRLTVL.

The chain uses TRBV28 and TRBJ1-1, with D perhaps matching TRBD1 (5 bases). The length of the CDR3 is 12 residues. V was clipped by 7 bases and J by 8 bases, with 14 bases between them. Germline V CDR1 and CDR2: MDHEN, SYDVKM. This CDR3 reads CASTPGGLEAFF. CDR3 DNA sequence: TGTGCCAGCACCCCTGGGGGGTTAGAAGCTTTCTTT.

The DNA of the CDR3 is TGTGCCAGCAGTCGGGGACTAGCGGGCGGAGGCACAGATACGCAGTATTTT. This sequence encodes CASSRGLAGGGTDTQYF. The chain recombines TRBV7-8 with TRBJ2-3, with 12 bases identical to TRBD2. Unmatched junction bases numbered 8, after V lost 6 bases and J lost 1 base. The CDR3 length is 17 residues. Germline V gene data show CDR1 as SGHVS and CDR2 as FQNEAQ.

The rearrangement joins TRBV11-2 to TRBJ1-2, with TRBD1 matching 8 bases. V gave up 2 bases and J gave up 4 bases; unmatched junction bases: 6. This CDR3 has 15 residues. The germline V gene encodes CDR1 SGHAT and CDR2 FQNNGV. CDR3 DNA: TGTGCCAGCAGCTTAAGAGCAGGGGGCGGCTATGGCTACACCTTC. This encodes CASSLRAGGGYGYTF.

This clone occurred once. The chain uses TRBV6-6 and TRBJ2-7; 7 nucleotides line up with TRBD1. The CDR3 loop spans 15 amino acids. With 10 bases clipped from V and 0 bases from J, the junction kept 12 bases outside the gene matches. Germline CDR1 and CDR2: MNHNY and SVGAGI (reference sequence). CDR3 protein: CATAGGQASSYEQYF. The CDR3 DNA is TGTGCCACCGCCGGAGGACAGGCGAGCTCCTACGAGCAGTACTTC.

This chain uses TRBV9 with TRBJ1-1; 8 bases are a match to TRBD1. The CDR3 contains 15 residues. CDR1 and CDR2 from the germline V gene are SGDLS and YYNGEE. The trim removed 1 base at V and 10 bases at J, leaving 12 bases unmatched. This chain's CDR3 is CASSVSFGQGNGAFF. The CDR3 DNA is TGTGCCAGCAGCGTATCCTTCGGACAGGGCAACGGAGCTTTCTTT.

The chain joins TRBV4-2 to TRBJ2-1, with unresolved D. The germline CDR1 and CDR2 sequences are LGHNA and YNFKEQ. V was clipped by 0 bases and J by 11 bases, with 11 bases between them. There are 13 residues in the CDR3. As DNA, the CDR3 is TGTGCCAGCAGCCAAGATAACATTCTCAAGCAGTTCTTC. As protein: CASSQDNILKQFF.

The gene calls are TRBV6-1 and TRBJ2-7; tentatively, D is TRBD1 (6 bases). There are 13 residues in the CDR3. V lost 3 bases and J 6 bases, leaving 12 bases between the germline ends. CDR1 and CDR2 from the germline V gene are MNHNS and SASEGT. The CDR3 protein is CASSDVRGVEQYF. Written as DNA, the CDR3 is TGTGCCAGCAGTGACGTCAGGGGTGTCGAGCAGTACTTC.

This chain joins TRBV6-5 and TRBJ2-1, with 7 bases matching TRBD2. This CDR3 contains 16 residues. After removal of 4 bases from V and 4 bases from J, the junction contained 10 bases not matched to a gene. CDR1 is MNHEY, CDR2 SVGAGI, per germline. The CDR3 is CASSFPASGPYNEQFF. As DNA, the CDR3 is TGTGCCAGCAGTTTCCCCGCTAGCGGCCCTTACAATGAGCAGTTCTTC.

V usage is TRBV6-6 and J usage is TRBJ2-1; TRBD2 agrees at 10 bases. The CDR3 is 16 residues long. Trimming took 0 bases from V and 4 from J; bases not matched to a gene: 3. CDR1 MNHNY and CDR2 SVGAGI come from the germline V gene (reference sequence). In DNA form, the CDR3 reads TGTGCCAGCAGTTACTCGAGCGGGGGGGGTTACAATGAGCAGTTCTTC. Translation: CASSYSSGGGYNEQFF.

V gene TRBV5-4 combines with J gene TRBJ1-1; TRBD1 matches at 10 bases. Germline assignment: CDR1 SGHNT and CDR2 YYREEE (reference sequence). The CDR3 sequence is 13 residues long. J gave up 9 bases and V 4 bases, and 6 bases lay outside the gene matches. Written as DNA, the CDR3 is TGTGCCAGCAGCACGGAGGACAGGGGGAAAGCTTTCTTT. Translated, it gives CASSTEDRGKAFF.

The gene calls are TRBV5-4 and TRBJ2-5, with 9 bases aligning to TRBD2. The CDR3 is 14 amino acids. The germline V gene has CDR1 SGHNT and CDR2 YYREEE (reference sequence). Germline trimming cut 4 bases from V and 4 bases from J; bases unmatched to any gene: 5. This chain's CDR3 is CASSPGLARETQYF. The DNA for the CDR3 is TGTGCCAGCAGCCCAGGACTAGCGCGAGAGACCCAGTACTTC.

A word on this clone: Other nucleotide sequences in the sample specify the same CDR3. The V and J genes are TRBV10-3 and TRBJ1-1; D possibly corresponds to TRBD1 (5 bases). This CDR3 is 16 amino acids long. Trimming cost V 2 bases and J 0 bases, with 13 bases left between them. Per germline, CDR1 ENHRY and CDR2 SYGVKD. The CDR3 is CAISEPAGPLNTEAFF. Written as DNA, the CDR3 is TGTGCCATCAGTGAGCCGGCGGGGCCCCTGAACACTGAAGCTTTCTTT.

This chain uses TRBV19 with TRBJ2-1; possible D gene TRBD2, 6 bases. V was pared by 7 bases and J by 7 bases, with 11 bases between. This CDR3 spans 12 amino acids. Germline V CDR1 and CDR2: LNHDA, SQIVND (reference sequence). CDR3 DNA sequence: TGTGCCAGTACCACCGGGGGAAATGAGCAGTTCTTC. It specifies CASTTGGNEQFF.

The chain joins TRBV18 to TRBJ1-6; no definite D call. Germline CDR1 is KGHSH and CDR2 is LQKENI. CDR3 length: 15 residues. Trimming took off 3 bases at V and 0 bases at J, with 6 bases between the two ends. This CDR3 reads CASSPKSSYNSPLHF. CDR3 nucleotides: TGTGCCAGCTCACCTAAGAGCTCCTATAATTCACCCCTCCACTTT.